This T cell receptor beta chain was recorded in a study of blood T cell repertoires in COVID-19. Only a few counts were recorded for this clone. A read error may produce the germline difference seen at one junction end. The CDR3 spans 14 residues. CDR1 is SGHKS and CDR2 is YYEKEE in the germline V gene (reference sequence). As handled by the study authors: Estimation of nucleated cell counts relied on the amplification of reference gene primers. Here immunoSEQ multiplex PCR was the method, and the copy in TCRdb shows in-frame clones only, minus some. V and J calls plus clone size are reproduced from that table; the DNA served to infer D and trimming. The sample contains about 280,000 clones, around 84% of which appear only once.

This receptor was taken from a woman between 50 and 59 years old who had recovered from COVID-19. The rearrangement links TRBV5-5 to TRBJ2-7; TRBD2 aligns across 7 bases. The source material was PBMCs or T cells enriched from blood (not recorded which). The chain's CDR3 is CASSSSGASHEQYF. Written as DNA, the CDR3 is TGTGCCAGCAGCTCTAGCGGAGCCTCCCACGAGCAGTACTTC.